These 3 T cell receptor beta chains were sequenced from one sample in a study of OX40 agonist ivuxolimab in advanced cancers. Sequencing used immunoSEQ multiplex PCR; TCRdb keeps in-frame clones, though not all of them. The data contain tens of thousands of clones, roughly 80% of them seen just once; the ten biggest clones take up 1.1%. Sequencing used CD4+ or CD8+ T cells sorted from blood, obtained in a trial of the OX40 agonist ivuxolimab. These receptor sequences come from an adult with an advanced solid tumor such as melanoma, head and neck, liver or kidney cancer.

This sequence joins TRBV6-5 and TRBJ1-1; 7 positions agree with TRBD1. Germline V gene sequence: CDR1 MNHEY, CDR2 SVGAGI. With V trimmed by 5 bases and J by 5 bases, 5 bases remained unmatched. This CDR3 spans 13 amino acids. The CDR3 sequence: CASSDRQGTEAFF. Written as DNA, the CDR3 is TGTGCCAGCAGTGACCGACAGGGAACTGAAGCTTTCTTT.

CDR3 protein: CASSLEPGNQPQHF. Here the CDR3 DNA reads TGTGCCAGCAGCTTGGAACCGGGCAATCAGCCCCAGCATTTT. V usage is TRBV5-4 and J usage is TRBJ1-5; D gene uncertain. Between the trimmed V and J ends, which lost 0 bases and 2 bases, there was a span of 6 bases. Germline assignment: CDR1 SGHNT and CDR2 YYREEE (reference sequence). The CDR3 has 14 residues. Full variable domain (rest looked up from reference TRBV5-4 and TRBJ1-5): ETGVTQSPTHLIKTRGQQVTLRCSSQSGHNTVSWYQQALGQGPQFIFQYYREEENGRGNFPPRFSGLQFPNYSSELNVNALELDDSALYLCASSLEPGNQPQHFGDGTRLSIL.

The CDR3 sequence is CASSLGGPQYGYTF. As DNA, the CDR3 is TGCGCCAGCAGCTTGGGGGGGCCGCAGTATGGCTACACCTTC. This chain uses TRBV5-1 with TRBJ1-2; possibly TRBD1 for D (6 bases). This CDR3 contains 14 residues. Germline CDR1 and CDR2: SGHRS and YFSETQ. Between the trimmed V and J ends, which lost 0 bases and 5 bases, there was a span of 11 bases.